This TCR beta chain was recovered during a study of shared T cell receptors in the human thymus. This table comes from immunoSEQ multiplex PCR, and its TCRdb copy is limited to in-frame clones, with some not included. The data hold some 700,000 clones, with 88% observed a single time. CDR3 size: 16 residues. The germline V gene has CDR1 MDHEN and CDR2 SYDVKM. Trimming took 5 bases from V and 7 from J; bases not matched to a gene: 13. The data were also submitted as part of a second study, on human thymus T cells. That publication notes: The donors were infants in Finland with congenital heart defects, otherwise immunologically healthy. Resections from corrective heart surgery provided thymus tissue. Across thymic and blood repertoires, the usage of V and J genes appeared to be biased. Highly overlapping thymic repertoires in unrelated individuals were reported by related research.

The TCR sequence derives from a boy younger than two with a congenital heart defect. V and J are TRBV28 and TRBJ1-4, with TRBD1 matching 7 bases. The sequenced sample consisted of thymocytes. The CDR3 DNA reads TGTGCCAGCAGTCCGACCTCCGGGACAGCGGGTGAAAAACTGTTTTTT. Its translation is CASSPTSGTAGEKLFF.